The 27 T cell receptor beta chains in this list originate from one sample, sequenced in a study of radiation and T cells in renal cell carcinoma. Assay: immunoSEQ multiplex PCR; the TCRdb copy retains only in-frame clones and omits some. The sample records roughly 160,000 clones, approximately 90% being singletons. Noted time point: blood 4 weeks post-SBRT, at nephrectomy. The treatment is: 15 Gy SBRT to primary tumor, nephrectomy 4 weeks later. The sequencing used blood, collected from a patient whose treatment included radiotherapy and nephrectomy. The source is a woman between 50 and 59 years old with renal cell carcinoma.

V is TRBV6-4 and J is TRBJ2-6; D not certain. Trimming took 3 bases from V and 2 from J, leaving 5 bases between them. Germline loops: CDR1 MRHNA, CDR2 SNTAGT. The CDR3 covers 14 residues. CDR3 loop: CASSEGPGANVLTF. The DNA for the CDR3 is TGTGCCAGCAGTGAAGGTCCTGGGGCCAACGTCCTGACTTTC.

This clone was seen only once. The rearrangement uses TRBV5-1 and TRBJ2-1; TRBD2 might be the D (6 bases). V gave up 3 bases and J gave up 0 bases, with 19 bases separating them. This CDR3 has 18 residues. The germline gives CDR1 SGHRS, CDR2 YFSETQ. This CDR3 is CASSWDERRASSYNEQFF. Here the CDR3 DNA reads TGCGCCAGCAGCTGGGATGAGCGGAGGGCGAGCTCCTACAATGAGCAGTTCTTC.

The table lists this clone with a few counts. Written as DNA, the CDR3 is TGTGCCATCAGTGAGCTGGGGGCACGGAGCGGCTACACCTTC. Encoded protein: CAISELGARSGYTF. The chain links TRBV10-3 to TRBJ1-2, with TRBD1 as a possible D gene (6 bases). Germline CDR1 reads ENHRY; CDR2 reads SYGVKD. Trimming removed 2 bases from V and 8 bases from J, with 15 bases in between. The length of the CDR3 is 14 residues.

The chain combines TRBV7-8 with TRBJ1-1; D is unresolved. Trimming took 1 base from V and 1 from J, leaving 10 bases between them. Germline CDR1 is SGHVS and CDR2 is FQNEAQ. This CDR3 is 15 amino acids long. The CDR3 DNA reads TGTGCCAGCAGCTTAGTCGGAGGGAGGAACACTGAAGCTTTCTTT. This encodes CASSLVGGRNTEAFF.

This clone appeared once. V usage is TRBV6-5 and J usage is TRBJ1-2; 7 bases are a match to TRBD1. There are 12 residues in the CDR3. The V and J ends lost 7 bases and 8 bases, in that order; junction bases with no gene match: 7. Germline loops: CDR1 MNHEY, CDR2 SVGAGI. CDR3 DNA sequence: TGTGCCAGCACCCAGACAGGGAGAGGCTACACCTTC. Encoded protein: CASTQTGRGYTF.

The chain is built from TRBV9 and TRBJ2-2; D not resolved. This CDR3 region has 13 residues. V shed 1 base and J shed 5 bases, with 6 bases lying between them. CDR1 is SGDLS, CDR2 YYNGEE, per germline. The CDR3 loop reads CASSVPPTGELFF. Written as DNA, the CDR3 is TGTGCCAGCAGCGTACCTCCTACCGGGGAGCTGTTTTTT.

This sequence joins TRBV2 and TRBJ1-1, with D uncertain. CDR3 length: 13 amino acids. Trimming removed 3 bases from V and 7 bases from J, with 12 bases in between. Germline V CDR1 and CDR2: SNHLY, FYNNEI. This CDR3 reads CASSDSGGVEAFF. CDR3 coding DNA: TGTGCCAGCAGTGATTCGGGAGGCGTTGAAGCTTTCTTT.

The J gene is TRBJ1-2, the V gene TRBV4-1, with D tentatively TRBD1 (6 bases). Trimming shortened V by 4 bases and J by 4 bases, and 16 bases separated the two germline ends. Per the germline V gene, CDR1 is MGHRA and CDR2 is YSYEKL. CDR3 length: 15 residues. Here the CDR3 reads CASSPYREGLYGYTF. CDR3 DNA sequence: TGCGCCAGCAGCCCCTACAGGGAGGGGCTCTATGGCTACACCTTC.

This clone was recorded a few times. The chain uses TRBV15 and TRBJ2-3; possibly TRBD1 for D (5 bases). Looked up from germline, CDR1 is LNHNV and CDR2 is YYDKDF (reference sequence). V lost 6 bases to trimming and J lost 0 bases, with 10 bases between them. The CDR3 is 14 residues long. In nucleotides, the CDR3 is TGTGCCACCAGGGGGCTTACGAGCACAGATACGCAGTATTTT. Encoded protein: CATRGLTSTDTQYF.

This chain links TRBV25-1 with TRBJ2-3, with a weak D call TRBD2 (6 bases). Germline assignment: CDR1 MGHDK and CDR2 SYGVNS. V was cut by 8 bases and J by 0 bases, with 9 bases left in between. CDR3 length: 13 amino acids. The DNA for the CDR3 is TGTGCCAGCGGGAGGACTAGCACAGATACGCAGTATTTT. Its translation is CASGRTSTDTQYF.

The chain uses TRBV7-2 and TRBJ2-3; 8 bases are a match to TRBD2. After removal of 6 bases from V and 3 bases from J, the junction contained 11 bases not matched to a gene. This CDR3 has 16 amino acids. CDR1 is SGHTA and CDR2 is FQGNSA in the germline V gene. The CDR3 sequence: CASSPSFAGGTDTQYF. CDR3 bases: TGTGCCAGCAGTCCCTCGTTTGCGGGGGGTACAGATACGCAGTATTTT.

V usage is TRBV4-3 and J usage is TRBJ2-7, with TRBD2 matching over 11 bases. The CDR3 sequence is 16 residues long. J gave up 6 bases and V 0 bases, and 7 bases lay outside the gene matches. From germline, CDR1 is LGHNA and CDR2 YSLEER. The CDR3 region is CASSQDLAGGPVEQYF. CDR3 bases: TGCGCCAGCAGCCAAGACTTAGCGGGGGGGCCGGTCGAGCAGTACTTC.

A few counts support this clone. The chain has TRBV19 and TRBJ1-6, with a possible D match to TRBD1 (5 bases). Germline V gene sequence: CDR1 LNHDA, CDR2 SQIVND (reference sequence). The CDR3 is made up of 13 amino acids. The V and J ends lost 2 bases and 7 bases respectively, with 6 bases between them. The CDR3 is CASSIPGNSPLHF. The CDR3 DNA reads as TGTGCCAGTAGTATACCAGGGAATTCACCCCTCCACTTT.

The gene calls are TRBV5-1 and TRBJ2-3, with D possibly being TRBD1 or TRBD2 (6 bases each). V shed 0 bases and J shed 2 bases, with 13 bases lying between them. This CDR3 is 16 amino acids long. Germline CDR1 SGHRS, CDR2 YFSETQ. CDR3: CASSLEGGLVTDTQYF. The CDR3 DNA reads TGCGCCAGCAGCTTGGAAGGGGGGCTCGTCACAGATACGCAGTATTTT.

A single count supports this clone. The CDR3 DNA reads as TGTGCCAGCAGCGACCGGCGAACAGATACGCAGTATTTT. Encoded protein: CASSDRRTDTQYF. The chain employs TRBV7-6 and TRBJ2-3; D gene unclear. Germline assignment: CDR1 SGHVS and CDR2 FNYEAQ. The CDR3 length is 13 residues. V lost 5 bases and J lost 3, with 9 bases in between.

The J gene is TRBJ2-1, the V gene TRBV19; D may be TRBD2 (7 bases). The ends were cut back, 4 bases at V and 2 bases at J, with 12 bases in the middle. CDR3 length equals 15 residues. Germline CDR1 and CDR2: LNHDA and SQIVND (reference sequence). The CDR3 DNA sequence: TGTGCCAGTAGTACGGGGGGCCTAACCTACAATGAGCAGTTCTTC. Its translation is CASSTGGLTYNEQFF.

This chain connects TRBV6-1 to TRBJ1-2, with TRBD1 matching 9 bases. The CDR3 is 15 amino acids. Per germline, CDR1 MNHNS and CDR2 SASEGT. V trimming: 8 bases; J trimming: 7 bases; junction bases outside the gene matches: 14. As DNA, the CDR3 is TGTGCCAGCCAGGACAGGGGTTTGACCTTCAGTGGCTACACCTTC. Residues: CASQDRGLTFSGYTF.

This chain joins TRBV7-2 and TRBJ2-3, with D possibly TRBD2 on 7 matching bases. Per the germline V gene, CDR1 is SGHTA and CDR2 is FQGNSA. This CDR3 is 15 amino acids long. V dropped 0 bases and J dropped 4 bases, with 11 bases sitting between them. The DNA of the CDR3 is TGTGCCAGCAGCTTAGCGGGGGGGCCCCCAGATACGCAGTATTTT. Translation: CASSLAGGPPDTQYF.

This clone was seen a single time. J is TRBJ2-7 and V is TRBV23-1, with D perhaps being TRBD1 or TRBD2 (5 bases each). TRBV23-1 is known as an ORF, though its function is uncertain. This CDR3 comprises 16 residues. Deletions cut 3 bases from V and 12 bases from J, with 27 bases between. The CDR3 DNA sequence: TGCGCCAGCAGTCAGTCCCCAAATACACAGGTCCCCGGGGTGTACTTC. Its translation: CASSQSPNTQVPGVYF.

The J gene is TRBJ1-1, the V gene TRBV7-8, with 7 bases aligning to TRBD1. Germline V gene data show CDR1 as SGHVS and CDR2 as FQNEAQ. V shed 5 bases and J 4 bases; nucleotides not matched to a gene: 10. The length of the CDR3 is 15 residues. The CDR3 region has the DNA TGTGCCAGCAGCAATTACAGGGGCGCTGGCACTGAAGCTTTCTTT. Translated: CASSNYRGAGTEAFF.

V gene TRBV7-9 combines with J gene TRBJ1-1; TRBD1 matches 11 bases. The CDR3 has 16 amino acids. The V gene's germline CDR1 is SEHNR and CDR2 FQNEAQ (reference sequence). The V gene end was trimmed by 6 bases and the J gene end by 1 base; junction bases not matched to a gene: 7. The CDR3 DNA follows: TGTGCCAGCAGGGGTGGACAGGGGGCTCCGAACACTGAAGCTTTCTTT. This translates into CASRGGQGAPNTEAFF.

The V call is TRBV10-3, the J call TRBJ2-7; TRBD1 agrees at 7 bases. The germline CDR1 and CDR2 sequences are ENHRY and SYGVKD. The CDR3 covers 13 residues. With 0 bases clipped from V and 12 bases from J, the junction kept 8 bases outside the gene matches. The CDR3 nucleotides are TGTGCCATCAGTGAGTCGCCCGGACAGGTTATGTACTTC. This codes for CAISESPGQVMYF.

This rearrangement joins TRBV13 to TRBJ2-7, with TRBD2 matching 9 bases. Germline values: CDR1 PRHDT, CDR2 FYEKMQ (reference sequence). The CDR3 contains 14 residues. The V segment lost 4 bases and the J segment 3 bases; nucleotides outside the gene matches: 4. The CDR3 is CASSSRRGGYEQYF. The CDR3 DNA reads as TGTGCCAGCAGCTCGCGGCGGGGGGGCTACGAGCAGTACTTC.

This clone appeared a few times. CDR3 protein: CASSQDPRPSSGNTIYF. The CDR3 DNA reads as TGTGCCAGCAGCCAAGACCCACGTCCGAGCTCTGGAAACACCATATATTTT. V and J are TRBV4-2 and TRBJ1-3; D unresolved. Trimming pared 0 bases from V and 0 bases from J, leaving 12 bases between. Germline V CDR1 and CDR2: LGHNA, YNFKEQ. The CDR3 has 17 residues.

The rearrangement uses TRBV6-1 and TRBJ2-1, with D possibly being TRBD1 (6 bases). Germline V gene lookup returns CDR1 MNHNS and CDR2 SASEGT. V shed 1 base and J shed 2 bases, with 9 bases lying between them. The CDR3 contains 15 residues. The CDR3 coding sequence is TGTGCCAGCAGTGAAGAGACAGGCACCTACAATGAGCAGTTCTTC. It yields the protein CASSEETGTYNEQFF.

The gene calls are TRBV2 and TRBJ1-3; D is possibly TRBD1 (5 bases). Germline V gene data show CDR1 as SNHLY and CDR2 as FYNNEI. Trimming removed 5 bases from V and 11 bases from J, with 13 bases in between. The CDR3 totals 12 residues. The CDR3 bases are TGTGCCAGCAGTCCAGGGCGGATCGCCATATATTTT. It codes for CASSPGRIAIYF.

This clone is a singleton in its sample. This chain links TRBV2 with TRBJ1-1, with TRBD1 matching over 10 bases. The J segment lost 1 base and the V segment lost 5 bases, leaving 1 base of the junction unmatched. From germline, CDR1 is SNHLY and CDR2 FYNNEI. The CDR3 loop spans 14 amino acids. For the CDR3, the DNA is TGTGCCAGCAGTCGACAGGGGGCGAACACTGAAGCTTTCTTT. It codes for CASSRQGANTEAFF.